The 13 T cell receptor beta chains below all came from one sample that was sequenced in a study of blood T cell repertoires in COVID-19. Assay: immunoSEQ multiplex PCR; the TCRdb copy retains only in-frame clones and omits some. This table holds roughly 68,000 clones, roughly 80% found once. Input material: peripheral blood. Source of these receptors: an elderly woman with acute or convalescent COVID-19.

The chain is built from TRBV10-1 and TRBJ2-5, with D uncertain. This CDR3 spans 13 amino acids. V lost 3 bases, J lost 1 base, and 6 bases lay in between. In germline, CDR1 is WNHNN, CDR2 SYGVQD (reference sequence). In DNA, the CDR3 is TGCGCCAGCAGTGACGGTGTCCAAGAGACCCAGTACTTC. Protein product: CASSDGVQETQYF.

CDR3 loop: CASSIEGGNYYNEQFF. The CDR3, as DNA: TGTGCCAGTAGTATAGAAGGGGGCAATTACTACAATGAGCAGTTCTTC. The V and J genes are TRBV19 and TRBJ2-1; the match to TRBD1 covers 7 bases. This CDR3 has 16 amino acids. Looked up from germline, CDR1 is LNHDA and CDR2 is SQIVND (reference sequence). V dropped 0 bases and J dropped 3; count of bases not matched to a gene: 5.

The CDR3 bases are TGTGCCAGCAGTTTAGGACAGGGGGCTAATGAAAAACTGTTTTTT. It codes for CASSLGQGANEKLFF. The V call is TRBV27, the J call TRBJ1-4, with 10 positions matching TRBD1. After removal of 2 bases from V and 3 bases from J, the junction contained 0 bases not matched to a gene. Germline CDR1 and CDR2: MNHEY and SMNVEV (reference sequence). CDR3 length: 15 amino acids. The variable domain in full, with the rest retrieved from reference TRBV27 and TRBJ1-4, is EAQVTQNPRYLITVTGKKLTVTCSQNMNHEYMSWYRQDPGLGLRQIYYSMNVEVTDKGDVPEGYKVSRKEKRNFPLILESPSPNQTSLYFCASSLGQGANEKLFFGSGTQLSVL.

As for this clone: The junction does not match germline at one end; this may be a read error. The chain links TRBV24-1 to TRBJ2-2; tentatively, D is TRBD2 (5 bases). CDR1 and CDR2 (germline): KGHDR, SFDVKD. There are 13 residues in the CDR3. CDR3 sequence: CATSDRATGELFF. The CDR3 bases are TGTGCCACCAGTGATCGGGCCACCGGGGAGTTGTTTTTT.

The chain joins TRBV19 to TRBJ1-6, with D possibly matching TRBD1 (6 bases). Germline V gives CDR1 LNHDA, CDR2 SQIVND (reference sequence). Deletions cut 6 bases from V and 3 bases from J, with 9 bases between. This CDR3 is built from 14 residues. This chain's CDR3 is CASRDRNYNSPLHF. DNA for the CDR3: TGTGCCAGTAGAGACAGGAACTATAATTCACCCCTCCACTTT.

The rearrangement uses TRBV18 and TRBJ2-7, with TRBD2 as a possible D gene (6 bases). The V end was cut by 4 bases, the J end by 5 bases, with 12 bases between. Per the germline V gene, CDR1 is KGHSH and CDR2 is LQKENI. This CDR3 spans 13 amino acids. The DNA for the CDR3 is TGTGCCAGCTCACTTACTAGCAACCACGAGCAGTACTTC. This codes for CASSLTSNHEQYF.

This chain links TRBV5-5 with TRBJ1-2, with 8 bases that match TRBD1. Germline V gene sequence: CDR1 SGHKS, CDR2 YYEKEE (reference sequence). With 4 bases clipped from V and 2 bases from J, the junction kept 1 base outside the gene matches. The CDR3 length is 13 residues. In DNA, the CDR3 is TGTGCCAGCAGCAGGACAGGGAACTATGGCTACACCTTC. Translated, it gives CASSRTGNYGYTF.

The CDR3 bases are TGTGCCAGCAGTTTCTACGGGGGCTACGAGCAGTACTTC. Protein sequence: CASSFYGGYEQYF. This rearrangement joins TRBV11-3 to TRBJ2-7; TRBD2 might be the D (6 bases). In germline, CDR1 is SGHNT, CDR2 YENEEA. CDR3 length equals 13 residues. Trimming pared 6 bases from V and 3 bases from J, leaving 12 bases between.

This chain's CDR3 is CASSSLTGLNEQFF. For the CDR3, the DNA is TGCGCCAGCAGCTCACTGACAGGGCTAAATGAGCAGTTCTTC. V and J are TRBV5-1 and TRBJ2-1, with TRBD1 matching over 7 bases. In germline, CDR1 is SGHRS, CDR2 YFSETQ. The length of the CDR3 is 14 residues. Trimming at V came to 3 bases and at J to 7 bases, leaving 7 bases not matched to a gene.

V is TRBV29-1 and J is TRBJ2-2; TRBD1 agrees at 8 bases. Trimming took 7 bases from V and 3 from J; bases not matched to a gene: 16. The CDR3 loop spans 17 amino acids. Germline CDR1 and CDR2: SQVTM and ANQGSEA. As DNA, the CDR3 is TGCAGCGCCAGGGCAACTCAAGGGGACAGGTACACCGGGGAGCTGTTTTTT. Amino acid sequence: CSARATQGDRYTGELFF.

This chain uses TRBV6-5 with TRBJ1-1; D ambiguous. Deletions cut 7 bases from V and 1 base from J, with 10 bases between. The V gene's germline CDR1 is MNHEY and CDR2 SVGAGI. The CDR3 is 13 amino acids. This CDR3 is CASKMGGNTEAFF. For the CDR3, the DNA is TGTGCCAGCAAGATGGGAGGGAACACTGAAGCTTTCTTT.

The V call is TRBV7-3, the J call TRBJ2-5; 14 bases are shared with TRBD2. Germline CDR1 and CDR2: SGHTA and FQGTGA. The V and J ends lost 3 bases and 5 bases, in that order; junction bases with no gene match: 11. There are 18 residues in the CDR3. CDR3 sequence: CASSLTGTSGSLGETQYF. CDR3 bases: TGTGCCAGCAGCTTGACCGGGACTAGCGGGAGTCTGGGGGAGACCCAGTACTTC.

This clone was seen a handful of times. This chain joins TRBV5-1 and TRBJ2-2, with 10 bases aligning to TRBD2. The length of the CDR3 is 16 residues. The V segment lost 4 bases and the J segment 3 bases; nucleotides outside the gene matches: 6. Germline CDR1 SGHRS, CDR2 YFSETQ. CDR3 residues: CASSLNGLADTGELFF. CDR3 coding DNA: TGCGCCAGCAGCCTCAACGGACTAGCGGACACCGGGGAGCTGTTTTTT.